Here is one T cell receptor (beta chain) with its context. What it binds is unknown. The data originate from a study of T cell repertoires and HLA-DP antigens. Background on the study: Average DNA input: around 200 ng for CD137+CD4+ sorts, about 1,200 ng pre-culture.

Findings and limits, study-wide: Responder cells were total CD4+ cells with a HeLa antigen-presenting system.

For pre-culture CD4+ samples, the target was 190,000 or so T cell genomes. Using immunoSEQ multiplex PCR, the repertoire was profiled, and TCRdb retains in-frame clones only, with some absent. The profile shows around 100,000 clones, 85% to 95% of them singletons. CDR3 length equals 14 residues. Germline loops: CDR1 MNHEY, CDR2 SMNVEV (reference sequence). V gave up 4 bases and J gave up 3 bases, with 10 bases separating them. Sequencing was performed on CD4+ T cells from PBMCs. The chain links TRBV27 to TRBJ2-4; maybe TRBD1 (6 bases). This receptor was identified in a young woman in good health and CMV-seronegative. The CDR3 sequence is CASSYHRDKNIQYF. CDR3 nucleotide sequence: TGTGCCAGCAGTTACCACAGGGACAAAAACATTCAGTACTTC.